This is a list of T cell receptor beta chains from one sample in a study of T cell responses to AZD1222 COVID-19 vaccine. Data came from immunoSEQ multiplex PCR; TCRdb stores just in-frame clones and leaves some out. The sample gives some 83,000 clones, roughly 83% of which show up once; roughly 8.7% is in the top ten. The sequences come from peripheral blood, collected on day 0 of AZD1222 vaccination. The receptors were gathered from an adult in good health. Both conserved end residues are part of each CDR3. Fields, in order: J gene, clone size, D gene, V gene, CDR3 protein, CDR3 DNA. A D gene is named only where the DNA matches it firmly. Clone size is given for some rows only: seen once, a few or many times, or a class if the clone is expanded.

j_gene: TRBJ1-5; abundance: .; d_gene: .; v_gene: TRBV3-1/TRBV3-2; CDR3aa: CASSQGLLGQPQHF; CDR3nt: TGTGCCAGCAGCCAAGGGTTATTAGGTCAGCCCCAGCATTTT
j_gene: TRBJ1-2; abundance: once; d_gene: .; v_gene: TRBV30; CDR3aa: CAWTSPLRGYGYTF; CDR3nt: TGTGCCTGGACCTCCCCACTCAGGGGCTATGGCTACACCTTC
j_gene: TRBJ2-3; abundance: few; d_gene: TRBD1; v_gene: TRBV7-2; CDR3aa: CASSLRQGSDTQYF; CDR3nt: TGTGCCAGCAGCCTGAGACAGGGCTCAGATACGCAGTATTTT
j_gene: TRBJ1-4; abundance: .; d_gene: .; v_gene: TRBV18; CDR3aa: CASSPSPPVTGGGEKLFF; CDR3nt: TGTGCCAGCTCACCTTCACCACCCGTGACAGGCGGCGGGGAAAAACTGTTTTTT
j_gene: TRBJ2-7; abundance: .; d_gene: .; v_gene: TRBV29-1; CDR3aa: CSVGTGVYEQYF; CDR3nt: TGCAGCGTTGGTACGGGAGTGTACGAGCAGTACTTC
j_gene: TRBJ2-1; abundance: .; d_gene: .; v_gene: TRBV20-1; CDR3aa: CSAGAYNEQFF; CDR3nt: TGCAGTGCTGGGGCCTACAATGAGCAGTTCTTC
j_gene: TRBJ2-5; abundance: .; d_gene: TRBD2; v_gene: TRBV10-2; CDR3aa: CASTPGGGKTQYF; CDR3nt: TGCGCCAGCACCCCGGGGGGGGGAAAGACCCAGTACTTC
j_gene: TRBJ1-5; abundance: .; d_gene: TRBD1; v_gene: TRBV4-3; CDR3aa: CASSQELTGGTGQPQHF; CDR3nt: TGCGCCAGCAGCCAAGAACTAACAGGGGGTACGGGTCAGCCCCAGCATTTT
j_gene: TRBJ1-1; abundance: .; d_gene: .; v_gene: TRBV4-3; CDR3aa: CASSQDRTSTEAFF; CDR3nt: TGCGCCAGCAGCCAAGATAGGACCAGCACTGAAGCTTTCTTT
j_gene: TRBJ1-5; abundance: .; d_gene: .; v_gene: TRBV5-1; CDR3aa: CASSQYLCYQPQHF; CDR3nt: TGCGCCAGCAGCCAGTATCTTTGCTATCAGCCCCAGCATTTT
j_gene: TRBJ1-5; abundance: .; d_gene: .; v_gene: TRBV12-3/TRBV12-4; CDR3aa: CASLAYQNQPQHF; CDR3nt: TGTGCCAGCCTGGCCTACCAAAATCAGCCCCAGCATTTT
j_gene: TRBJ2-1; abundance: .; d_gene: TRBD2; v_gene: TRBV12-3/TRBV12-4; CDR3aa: CASSGLAGALQFF; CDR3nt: TGTGCCAGCAGCGGACTAGCGGGGGCCCTCCAGTTCTTC
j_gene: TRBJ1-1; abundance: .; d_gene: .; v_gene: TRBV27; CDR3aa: CASSLTADTEAFF; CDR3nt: TGTGCCAGCAGCTTGACGGCTGACACTGAAGCTTTCTTT
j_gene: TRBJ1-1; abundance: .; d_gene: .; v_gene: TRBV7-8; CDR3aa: CASSPRLDTEAFF; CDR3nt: TGTGCCAGCAGCCCTCGACTGGACACTGAAGCTTTCTTT
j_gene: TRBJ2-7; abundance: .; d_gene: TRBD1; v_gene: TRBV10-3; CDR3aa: CAIGSGTVYEQYF; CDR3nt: TGTGCCATCGGATCCGGGACAGTTTACGAGCAGTACTTC
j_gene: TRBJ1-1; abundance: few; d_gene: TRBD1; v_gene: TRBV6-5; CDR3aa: CASSVQGATEAFF; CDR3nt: TGTGCCAGCAGCGTACAGGGGGCCACTGAAGCTTTCTTT
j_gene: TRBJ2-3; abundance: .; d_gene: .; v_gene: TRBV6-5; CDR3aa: CASSNRGTDTQYF; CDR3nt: TGTGCCAGCAGCAACAGGGGCACAGATACGCAGTATTTT
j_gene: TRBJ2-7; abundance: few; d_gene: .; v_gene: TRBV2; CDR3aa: CASSVARRDISYEQYF; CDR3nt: TGTGCCAGCAGTGTCGCTAGGCGGGACATCTCCTACGAGCAGTACTTC
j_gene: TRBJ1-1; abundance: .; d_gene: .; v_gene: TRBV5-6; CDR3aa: CASTPWGGTEAFF; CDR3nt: TGTGCCAGCACCCCTTGGGGGGGCACTGAAGCTTTCTTT
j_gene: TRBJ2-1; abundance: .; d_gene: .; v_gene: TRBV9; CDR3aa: CASSRGAGRSQFF; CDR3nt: TGTGCCAGCAGCCGAGGGGCAGGGCGCTCTCAGTTCTTC
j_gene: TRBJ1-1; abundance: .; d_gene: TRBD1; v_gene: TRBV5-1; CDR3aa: CASSTGGGWSEAFF; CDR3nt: TGCGCCAGCAGCACAGGGGGCGGATGGTCTGAAGCTTTCTTT
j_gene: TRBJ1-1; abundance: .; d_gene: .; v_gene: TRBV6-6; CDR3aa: CASTYQVYDTEAFF; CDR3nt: TGTGCCAGCACTTACCAGGTTTACGACACTGAAGCTTTCTTT
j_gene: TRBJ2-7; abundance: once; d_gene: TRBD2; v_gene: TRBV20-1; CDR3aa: CSASVLGGEGYEQYF; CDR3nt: TGCAGTGCTAGTGTTCTGGGGGGGGAAGGCTACGAGCAGTACTTC
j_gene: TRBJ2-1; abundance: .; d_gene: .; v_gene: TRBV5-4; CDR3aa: CASSPGTTRPGEQFF; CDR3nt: TGTGCCAGCAGCCCCGGTACAACTAGGCCGGGTGAGCAGTTCTTC
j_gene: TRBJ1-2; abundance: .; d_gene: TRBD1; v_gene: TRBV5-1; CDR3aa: CASSLEGQGRGYTF; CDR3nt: TGCGCCAGCAGCTTGGAGGGACAGGGACGTGGCTACACCTTC
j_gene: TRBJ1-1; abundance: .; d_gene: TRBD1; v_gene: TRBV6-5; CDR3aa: CASSQGAAEAFF; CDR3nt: TGTGCCAGCAGTCAGGGGGCAGCTGAAGCTTTCTTT
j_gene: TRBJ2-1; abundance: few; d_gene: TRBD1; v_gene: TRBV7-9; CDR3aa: CASSYRGQAWEGQFF; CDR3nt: TGTGCCAGCAGCTACCGGGGACAGGCCTGGGAAGGGCAGTTCTTC
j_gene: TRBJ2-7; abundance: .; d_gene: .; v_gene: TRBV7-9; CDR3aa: CASSPPSRSYEQYF; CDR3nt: TGTGCCAGCAGCCCCCCGTCCAGGTCCTACGAGCAGTACTTC
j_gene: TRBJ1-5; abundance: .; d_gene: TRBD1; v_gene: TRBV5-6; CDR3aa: CASSFGQDIGIQPQHF; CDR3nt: TGTGCCAGCAGCTTTGGACAGGATATAGGGATTCAGCCCCAGCATTTT
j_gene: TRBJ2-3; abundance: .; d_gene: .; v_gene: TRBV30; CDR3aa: CAWREWRASTDTQYF; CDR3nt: TGTGCCTGGAGAGAATGGCGGGCCAGCACAGATACGCAGTATTTT
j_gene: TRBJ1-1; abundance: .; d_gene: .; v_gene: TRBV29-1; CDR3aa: CSVGTGNRNTEAFF; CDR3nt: TGCAGCGTTGGTACGGGGAATAGGAACACTGAAGCTTTCTTT
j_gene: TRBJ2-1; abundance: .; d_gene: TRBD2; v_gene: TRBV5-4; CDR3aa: CASSGTTIYNEQFF; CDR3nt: TGTGCCAGCAGCGGGACTACCATCTACAATGAGCAGTTCTTC
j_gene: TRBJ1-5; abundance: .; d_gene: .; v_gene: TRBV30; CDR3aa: CAWSGVGAGQPQHF; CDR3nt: TGTGCCTGGAGTGGTGTGGGGGCCGGTCAGCCCCAGCATTTT
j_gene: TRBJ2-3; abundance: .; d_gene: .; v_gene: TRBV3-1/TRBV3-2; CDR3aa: CASSHDPSIRTDTQYF; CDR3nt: TGTGCCAGCAGCCATGACCCTTCGATTCGCACAGATACGCAGTATTTT
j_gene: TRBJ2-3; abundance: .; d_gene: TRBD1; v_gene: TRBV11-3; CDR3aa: CASSGGTGILDTQYF; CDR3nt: TGTGCCAGCAGCGGAGGGACAGGGATATTAGATACGCAGTATTTT
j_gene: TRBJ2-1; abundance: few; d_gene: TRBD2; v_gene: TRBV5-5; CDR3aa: CASSPQGAGGIYNEQFF; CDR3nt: TGTGCCAGCAGCCCGCAGGGAGCGGGGGGGATCTACAATGAGCAGTTCTTC
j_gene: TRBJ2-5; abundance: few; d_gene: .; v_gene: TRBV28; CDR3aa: CASSPPRPKRETQYF; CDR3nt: TGTGCCAGCAGCCCTCCGCGGCCCAAAAGGGAGACCCAGTACTTC
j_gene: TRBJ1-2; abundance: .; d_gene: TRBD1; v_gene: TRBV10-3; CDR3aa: CAIRAQGTLTGTGDYGYTF; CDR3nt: TGTGCCATCAGAGCCCAAGGGACTCTCACCGGGACAGGGGACTATGGCTACACCTTC
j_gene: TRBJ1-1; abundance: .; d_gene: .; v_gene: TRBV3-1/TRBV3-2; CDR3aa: CASRLLGGAEAFF; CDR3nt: TGTGCCAGCAGGTTATTGGGGGGCGCTGAAGCTTTCTTT
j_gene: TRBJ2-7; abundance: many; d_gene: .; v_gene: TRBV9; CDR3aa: CASSVGDISYEQYF; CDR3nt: TGTGCCAGCAGCGTAGGGGACATCTCCTACGAGCAGTACTTC
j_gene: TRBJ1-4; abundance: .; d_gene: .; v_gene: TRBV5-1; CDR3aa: CASSYATNEKLFF; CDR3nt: TGCGCCAGCAGCTATGCAACTAATGAAAAACTGTTTTTT
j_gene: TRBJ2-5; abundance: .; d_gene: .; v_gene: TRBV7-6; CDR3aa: CASSLGGGAPQETQYF; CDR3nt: TGTGCCAGCAGCTTAGGAGGGGGAGCACCCCAAGAGACCCAGTACTTC
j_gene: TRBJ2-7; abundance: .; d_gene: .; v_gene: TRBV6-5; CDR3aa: CASSYTRTGGTEQYF; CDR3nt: TGTGCCAGCAGTTACACCCGGACAGGCGGGACGGAGCAGTACTTC
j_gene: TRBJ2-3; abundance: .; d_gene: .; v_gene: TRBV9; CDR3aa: CASSVAGRADTQYF; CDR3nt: TGTGCCAGCAGCGTAGCGGGTCGGGCAGATACGCAGTATTTT
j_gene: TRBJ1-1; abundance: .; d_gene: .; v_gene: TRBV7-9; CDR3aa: CASTLIIKNTEAFF; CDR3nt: TGTGCCAGCACCCTAATAATTAAGAACACTGAAGCTTTCTTT
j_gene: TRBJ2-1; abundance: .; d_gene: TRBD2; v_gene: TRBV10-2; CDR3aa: CASSQRGLYNEQFF; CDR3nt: TGCGCCAGCAGTCAGCGGGGCCTTTACAATGAGCAGTTCTTC
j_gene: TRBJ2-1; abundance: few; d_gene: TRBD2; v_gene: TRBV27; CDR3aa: CASSLGSGGSYNEQFF; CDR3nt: TGTGCCAGCAGTTTAGGTAGCGGGGGTTCCTACAATGAGCAGTTCTTC
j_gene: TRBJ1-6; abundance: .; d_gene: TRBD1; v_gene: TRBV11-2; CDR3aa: CASSHFPRGQGMNSPLHF; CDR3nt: TGTGCCAGCAGCCATTTCCCTCGGGGACAGGGGATGAATTCACCCCTCCACTTT